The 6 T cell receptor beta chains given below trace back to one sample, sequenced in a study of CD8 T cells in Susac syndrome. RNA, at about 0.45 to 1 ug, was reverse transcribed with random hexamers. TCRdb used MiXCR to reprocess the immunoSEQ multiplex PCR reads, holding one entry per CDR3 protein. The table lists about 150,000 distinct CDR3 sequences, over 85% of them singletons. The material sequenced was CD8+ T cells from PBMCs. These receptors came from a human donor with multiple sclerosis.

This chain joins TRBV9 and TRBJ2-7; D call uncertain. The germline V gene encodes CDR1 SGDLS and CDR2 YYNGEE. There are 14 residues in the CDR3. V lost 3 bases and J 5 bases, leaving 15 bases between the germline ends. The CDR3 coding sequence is TGTGCCAGCAGCGCAACACCAAGGGTCCACGAGCAGTACTTC. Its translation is CASSATPRVHEQYF.

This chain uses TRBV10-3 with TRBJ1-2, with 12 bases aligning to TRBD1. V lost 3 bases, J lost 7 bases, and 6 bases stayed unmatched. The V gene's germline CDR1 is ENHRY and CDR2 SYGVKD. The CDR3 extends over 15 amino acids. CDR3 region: CAISDSGQGARGYTF. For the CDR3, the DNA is TGTGCCATCAGTGACTCGGGACAGGGGGCCCGTGGCTACACCTTC.

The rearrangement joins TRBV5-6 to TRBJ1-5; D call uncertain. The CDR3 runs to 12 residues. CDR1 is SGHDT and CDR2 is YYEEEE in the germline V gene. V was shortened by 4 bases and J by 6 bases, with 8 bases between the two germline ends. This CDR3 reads CASSLGIQPQHF. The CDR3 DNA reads TGTGCCAGCAGCCTTGGGATTCAGCCCCAGCATTTT.

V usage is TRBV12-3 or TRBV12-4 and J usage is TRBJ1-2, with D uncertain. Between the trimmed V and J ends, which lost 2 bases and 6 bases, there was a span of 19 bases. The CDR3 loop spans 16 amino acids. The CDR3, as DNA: TGTGCCAGCAGTTTATCACGGGGTGGGCGTCGAGATGGCTACACCTTC. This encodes CASSLSRGGRRDGYTF.

CDR3 DNA sequence: TGTGCCAGCGGGCCCCCCTATGGCTACACCTTC. It yields the protein CASGPPYGYTF. The chain uses TRBV27 and TRBJ1-2, with no clear D. This CDR3 has 11 residues. Germline assignment: CDR1 MNHEY and CDR2 SMNVEV (reference sequence). V was pared by 8 bases and J by 4 bases, with 8 bases between.

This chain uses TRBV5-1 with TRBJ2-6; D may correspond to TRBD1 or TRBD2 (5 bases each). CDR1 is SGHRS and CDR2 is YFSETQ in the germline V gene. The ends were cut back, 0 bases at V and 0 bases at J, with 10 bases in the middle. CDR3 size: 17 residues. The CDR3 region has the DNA TGCGCCAGCAGCTTGGAGAGGGGAAACTCTGGGGCCAACGTCCTGACTTTC. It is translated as CASSLERGNSGANVLTF.